The present entry profiles one T cell receptor (beta chain) with its context. Antigen unknown. This entry is derived from a study of identifying expanded T cells in peripheral blood. Points from the study as a whole: Over approximately two and four weeks, about 15 and 19 clones changed, versus around 1.3 between replicates. Clone count variance between roughly 2-week samples rose with total template count.

Clones were read by immunoSEQ multiplex PCR, and TCRdb kept only the in-frame ones, dropping some. The data show around 100,000 clones, around 88% seen once. No infections or other immune events were documented during collection. This receptor was taken from a person between 18 and 70 years old in good health. The sample consisted of blood.

The CDR3 here is CASSPLFGQGTYEQYF. The DNA for the CDR3 is TGTGCCAGCAGCCCCCTTTTCGGACAGGGAACCTACGAGCAGTACTTC. The gene calls are TRBV5-6 and TRBJ2-7, with 8 nucleotides matching TRBD1. The CDR3 consists of 16 residues. Germline-derived CDR1 and CDR2 are SGHDT and YYEEEE. Trimming removed 4 bases from V and 2 bases from J; junction bases left unmatched: 11.